The 23 T cell receptor beta chains below all came from one sample that was sequenced in a study of blood T cell repertoires in COVID-19. Generated by immunoSEQ multiplex PCR, the TCRdb table keeps only in-frame clones and is missing some. The repertoire holds approximately 150,000 clones, over 70% seen once, with 6% to 7% in the top ten. The sample comprised peripheral blood. The source of these receptors is a man of 80 years or more with acute or convalescent COVID-19.

This rearrangement joins TRBV7-2 to TRBJ2-5; 9 bases map to TRBD2. V shed 5 bases, J shed 5 bases, and the junction held 12 bases outside the gene matches. Germline CDR1 reads SGHTA; CDR2 reads FQGNSA. The CDR3 runs 16 residues. DNA of the CDR3: TGTGCCAGCAGCCCGGGAGGCCTAGCGGGGAAGGAGACCCAGTACTTC. Residues: CASSPGGLAGKETQYF. Variable domain in full (rest from reference TRBV7-2 and TRBJ2-5): GAGVSQSPSNKVTEKGKDVELRCDPISGHTALYWYRQSLGQGLEFLIYFQGNSAPDKSGLPSDRFSAERTGGSVSTLTIQRTQQEDSAVYLCASSPGGLAGKETQYFGPGTRLLVL.

This rearrangement joins TRBV5-6 to TRBJ2-7, with TRBD1 identical over 12 bases. CDR1 is SGHDT, CDR2 YYEEEE, per germline. The CDR3 contains 15 residues. The ends lost 1 base at V and 6 bases at J; junction bases unmatched: 5. The CDR3 DNA reads TGTGCCAGCAGCTTGAGGGGACAGGGGGCAGGCGAGCAGTACTTC. Translating it yields CASSLRGQGAGEQYF.

In this sample, this clone turned up a few times. In DNA, the CDR3 is TGTGCCACCAGCAGAGATCGAGGGACTAATGAAAAACTGTTTTTT. This gives the protein CATSRDRGTNEKLFF. This chain connects TRBV15 to TRBJ1-4; D ambiguous. This CDR3 spans 15 amino acids. V gave up 0 bases and J gave up 2 bases, with 7 bases separating them. Germline-derived CDR1 and CDR2 are LNHNV and YYDKDF (reference sequence).

This clone appeared a single time. The germline gene is not matched at one end of the junction; a read error may be the cause. The sample contains more than one DNA sequence encoding this CDR3. The CDR3 nucleotides are TGTGCCAGCAGTTTCCCGACAGGCCCCGAGCAATACTTC. Translation: CASSFPTGPEQYF. The chain couples TRBV28 to TRBJ2-7, with D possibly TRBD1 on 6 matching bases. Germline assignment: CDR1 MDHEN and CDR2 SYDVKM. This CDR3 comprises 13 residues.

CDR3 nucleotides: TGTGCCAGCAGTTTCTGGGAGGAAGAGACCCAGTACTTC. Its translation: CASSFWEEETQYF. The chain joins TRBV12-3 or TRBV12-4 to TRBJ2-5, with D perhaps matching TRBD2 (6 bases). V was clipped by 3 bases and J by 3 bases, with 8 bases between them. The CDR3 covers 13 residues.

The chain has TRBV5-1 and TRBJ1-4; 7 bases line up with TRBD1. CDR1 is SGHRS, CDR2 YFSETQ, per germline. The ends lost 4 bases at V and 4 bases at J; junction bases unmatched: 4. This CDR3 has 14 residues. The CDR3 loop reads CASSLQGVNEKLFF. For the CDR3, the DNA is TGCGCCAGCAGCCTCCAGGGGGTTAATGAAAAACTGTTTTTT. Filled out from reference TRBV5-1 and TRBJ1-4, the complete variable domain reads KAGVTQTPRYLIKTRGQQVTLSCSPISGHRSVSWYQQTPGQGLQFLFEYFSETQRNKGNFPGRFSGRQFSNSRSEMNVSTLELGDSALYLCASSLQGVNEKLFFGSGTQLSVL.

The CDR3 nucleotides are TGTGCCAGCATCTTTGGGGGGGCCCAAGAGACCCAGTACTTC. Its translation: CASIFGGAQETQYF. This chain connects TRBV6-5 to TRBJ2-5; D possibly corresponds to TRBD2 (7 bases). Germline loops: CDR1 MNHEY, CDR2 SVGAGI. There are 14 residues in the CDR3. V lost 7 bases, J lost 1 base, and 13 bases lay in between.

The chain combines TRBV24-1 with TRBJ1-5; a weak D match, TRBD1 (5 bases). Between the trimmed V and J ends, which lost 4 bases and 3 bases, there was a span of 9 bases. The CDR3 length is 14 residues. Germline values: CDR1 KGHDR, CDR2 SFDVKD. CDR3 DNA: TGTGCCACCAGTGAGGGGGACTACAATCAGCCCCAGCATTTT. It is translated as CATSEGDYNQPQHF.

The CDR3 region is CASSAGLQETQYF. CDR3 DNA sequence: TGTGCCAGTAGTGCGGGACTACAAGAGACCCAGTACTTC. The chain carries TRBV19 and TRBJ2-5; 7 positions match TRBD2. Germline values: CDR1 LNHDA, CDR2 SQIVND (reference sequence). V lost 5 bases to trimming and J lost 2 bases; unmatched junction nucleotides: 2. The CDR3 is made up of 13 amino acids.

The V call is TRBV27, the J call TRBJ2-1; D is unresolved. V gave up 6 bases and J gave up 4 bases, with 7 bases separating them. The length of the CDR3 is 12 residues. The germline V gene has CDR1 MNHEY and CDR2 SMNVEV (reference sequence). The chain's CDR3 is CASSTLYNEQFF. The CDR3 DNA is TGTGCCAGCAGCACATTGTACAATGAGCAGTTCTTC.

This clone was recorded only once. This sequence joins TRBV7-2 and TRBJ2-1; perhaps TRBD2 as D (5 bases). The CDR3 has 14 residues. V was trimmed by 2 bases and J by 12 bases, leaving 17 bases between them. CDR1 and CDR2 (germline): SGHTA, FQGNSA. The CDR3 region is CASSLMPGILGQFF. The DNA for the CDR3 is TGTGCCAGCAGCTTAATGCCGGGGATTTTAGGGCAGTTCTTC.

V usage is TRBV19 and J usage is TRBJ1-4; D is ambiguous. The germline CDR1 and CDR2 sequences are LNHDA and SQIVND (reference sequence). Trimming removed 6 bases at V and 5 bases at J, with 10 bases between. The CDR3 is 13 amino acids. The CDR3 DNA reads TGTGCCAGTAGAGGCAGGAAGAATGAAAAACTGTTTTTT. It codes for CASRGRKNEKLFF. Looking up the rest from reference TRBV19 and TRBJ1-4 gives the full variable domain: DGGITQSPKYLFRKEGQNVTLSCEQNLNHDAMYWYRQDPGQGLRLIYYSQIVNDFQKGDIAEGYSVSREKKESFPLTVTSAQKNPTAFYLCASRGRKNEKLFFGSGTQLSVL.

The CDR3: CASRDRGRGETQYF. As DNA, the CDR3 is TGTGCCAGTAGGGACAGGGGGCGCGGTGAGACCCAGTACTTC. This chain uses TRBV19 with TRBJ2-5; 11 positions match TRBD1. Trimming cost V 6 bases and J 5 bases; bases outside gene matches: 5. Germline CDR1 LNHDA, CDR2 SQIVND (reference sequence). The CDR3 has 14 residues.

V usage is TRBV2 and J usage is TRBJ2-1; a possible D gene is TRBD2 (5 bases). Germline loops: CDR1 SNHLY, CDR2 FYNNEI. CDR3 length: 10 residues. The V end lost 8 bases, the J end lost 11 bases, and 10 bases lay between the germline ends. CDR3 in amino acids: CASDDGKQFF. The CDR3 nucleotides are TGTGCCAGCGATGACGGGAAGCAGTTCTTC.

The table lists this clone with a count of one. CDR3 loop: CASSPLPTGLQETQYF. The DNA of the CDR3 is TGTGCCAGCAGCCCCCTACCGACAGGGTTGCAAGAGACCCAGTACTTC. J is TRBJ2-5 and V is TRBV5-4; TRBD1 aligns across 7 bases. Germline CDR1 and CDR2: SGHNT and YYREEE (reference sequence). The CDR3 consists of 16 residues. V lost 4 bases and J lost 2; bases outside the gene matches: 11.

The genes are TRBV21-1 and TRBJ2-2; TRBD1 is the table's D call, not checked against the DNA. TRBV21-1 represents a pseudogene. The CDR3 contains 17 residues. The CDR3 loop reads CASSKWEETGSTGELFF. The CDR3 DNA reads TGTGCCAGCAGCAAATGGGAGGAGACAGGGAGCACCGGGGAGCTGTTTTTT.

V is TRBV18 and J is TRBJ1-5; D remains ambiguous. Looked up from germline, CDR1 is KGHSH and CDR2 is LQKENI. The CDR3 totals 15 residues. V lost 2 bases and J 6 bases, leaving 14 bases between the germline ends. CDR3 coding DNA: TGTGCCAGCTCACCAAGTTCCGGGTGGATTCAGCCCCAGCATTTT. Residues: CASSPSSGWIQPQHF.

This clone has more than one count but fewer than ten. This chain links TRBV4-2 with TRBJ1-1; 7 bases fit TRBD1. Germline CDR1 and CDR2: LGHNA and YNFKEQ. The V segment lost 0 bases and the J segment 10 bases; nucleotides outside the gene matches: 14. The CDR3 is made up of 16 amino acids. CDR3 sequence: CASSQDPGQTLSAAFF. CDR3 nucleotide sequence: TGTGCCAGCAGCCAAGACCCGGGACAGACACTATCGGCAGCTTTCTTT.

The chain joins TRBV7-2 to TRBJ1-6; 9 bases are a match to TRBD1. The CDR3 contains 14 residues. The V and J ends lost 5 bases and 10 bases, in that order; junction bases with no gene match: 6. In germline, CDR1 is SGHTA, CDR2 FQGNSA. The CDR3 DNA reads TGTGCCAGCAGCCGGGACAGGGTAGCCTCACCCCTCCACTTT. Protein product: CASSRDRVASPLHF.

V gene TRBV24-1 combines with J gene TRBJ2-3, with D perhaps matching TRBD2 (6 bases). Germline CDR1 is KGHDR and CDR2 is SFDVKD. Trimming stripped 10 bases from V and 5 bases from J, with 12 bases between. This CDR3 contains 12 residues. CDR3 in amino acids: CATGLGGDTQYF. The CDR3 nucleotides are TGTGCCACGGGACTGGGGGGAGATACGCAGTATTTT.

This chain joins TRBV2 and TRBJ1-2; D uncertain. Germline-derived CDR1 and CDR2 are SNHLY and FYNNEI. With 5 bases removed from V and 4 bases from J, the gap between germline ends came to 14 bases. The CDR3 has 14 amino acids. CDR3 amino acids: CASSFSTYGYGYTF. CDR3 coding DNA: TGTGCCAGCAGTTTCTCGACATACGGCTATGGCTACACCTTC.

The V call is TRBV29-1, the J call TRBJ2-1; 9 bases line up with TRBD1. Germline values: CDR1 SQVTM, CDR2 ANQGSEA. The CDR3 consists of 13 residues. The DNA for the CDR3 is TGCAGTTCCGGGACAGGGAGAGGGAATGAGCAGTTCTTC. Translating gives CSSGTGRGNEQFF.

The gene calls are TRBV3-1 (or the pseudogene TRBV3-2) and TRBJ2-7, with TRBD2 as a possible D gene (5 bases). The V gene's germline CDR1 is LGHDT and CDR2 YNNKEL (reference sequence). The CDR3 length is 14 residues. V lost 2 bases, J lost 6 bases, and 14 bases lay in between. CDR3 in DNA: TGTGCCAGCAGCCAAATTAGTATCGGGGTCGAGCAGTACTTC. Protein: CASSQISIGVEQYF.